This entry lists 29 T cell receptor beta chains sequenced from one sample in a study of PD-1 blockade in classical Hodgkin lymphoma. Here immunoSEQ multiplex PCR was the method, and the copy in TCRdb shows in-frame clones only, minus some. The sample carries about 50,000 clones, around 76% recorded once. Time point denoted: cycle 4 day 1 (C4D1), after less than 7 weeks of nivolumab. Each patient's relapse followed autologous stem cell transplantation, and brentuximab vedotin exposure varied. This specimen consisted of peripheral blood mononuclear cells (PBMCs), obtained before the fourth cycle of nivolumab. The source is a human donor with classical Hodgkin lymphoma.

The chain has TRBV5-1 and TRBJ2-7, with D perhaps matching TRBD1 or TRBD2 (5 bases each). Germline loops: CDR1 SGHRS, CDR2 YFSETQ. The V end was cut by 4 bases, the J end by 3 bases, with 14 bases between. CDR3 length: 14 amino acids. The CDR3 is CASSGQGPDYEQYF. CDR3 DNA sequence: TGCGCCAGCAGCGGCCAGGGACCTGACTACGAGCAGTACTTC.

This chain links TRBV4-1 with TRBJ2-7; D remains unclear. CDR1 and CDR2 from the germline V gene are MGHRA and YSYEKL. The CDR3 is 16 amino acids. The germline V and J ends were trimmed by 2 bases and 1 base, with 15 bases remaining between them. The CDR3 DNA is TGCGCCAGCAGCCAAATTGATTTATTTGCTTCCTACGAGCAGTACTTC. It encodes CASSQIDLFASYEQYF.

This clone was observed a handful of times. This chain connects TRBV18 to TRBJ1-2; 7 bases are a match to TRBD1. V trimming: 4 bases; J trimming: 4 bases; junction bases outside the gene matches: 3. Germline V CDR1 and CDR2: KGHSH, LQKENI. The CDR3 has 13 residues. CDR3 loop: CASSQDRFYGYTF. In DNA form, the CDR3 reads TGTGCCAGCTCACAGGACAGGTTCTATGGCTACACCTTC.

V gene TRBV29-1 combines with J gene TRBJ1-2; 8 nucleotides line up with TRBD1. CDR3 length: 13 residues. The germline V gene encodes CDR1 SQVTM and CDR2 ANQGSEA. V lost 4 bases to trimming and J lost 7 bases; unmatched junction nucleotides: 8. CDR3 loop: CSVVWQGAIGYTF. The CDR3 nucleotides are TGCAGCGTTGTGTGGCAGGGGGCGATTGGCTACACCTTC.

The chain recombines TRBV27 with TRBJ1-5; D is perhaps TRBD1 (5 bases). Germline CDR1 MNHEY, CDR2 SMNVEV (reference sequence). V was shortened by 1 base and J by 6 bases, with 13 bases between the two germline ends. The CDR3 length is 15 residues. The CDR3 DNA is TGTGCCAGCAGTTTATTTTACGGACACATTCAGCCCCAGCATTTT. Its protein product is CASSLFYGHIQPQHF.

Only one count was recorded for this clone. This chain links TRBV28 with TRBJ2-7; D is possibly TRBD1 or TRBD2 (8 bases each). V lost 4 bases and J 4 bases, leaving 23 bases between the germline ends. CDR3 size: 17 residues. Germline lookup yields CDR1 MDHEN and CDR2 SYDVKM. CDR3 sequence: CASSSQSRGRGRYEQYF. CDR3 bases: TGTGCCAGCAGTTCTCAATCCAGGGGGCGCGGGAGGTACGAGCAGTACTTC.

V usage is TRBV27 and J usage is TRBJ1-5; 7 bases agree with TRBD1. V shed 8 bases, J shed 2 bases, and the junction held 9 bases outside the gene matches. The CDR3 consists of 15 residues. CDR1 and CDR2 from the germline V gene are MNHEY and SMNVEV (reference sequence). CDR3 amino acids: CASRSGGVGNQPQHF. CDR3 bases: TGTGCCAGCCGTTCAGGGGGAGTGGGCAATCAGCCCCAGCATTTT.

This clone was detected ten times or more. The chain has TRBV5-1 and TRBJ2-1; the match to TRBD2 covers 7 bases. The CDR3 consists of 15 residues. After removal of 2 bases from V and 9 bases from J, the junction contained 11 bases not matched to a gene. CDR1 SGHRS and CDR2 YFSETQ come from the germline V gene. In DNA form, the CDR3 reads TGCGCCAGCAGCTTACTTAGCGGGCGGCTAAGTGAGCAGTTCTTC. This encodes CASSLLSGRLSEQFF. Combining the CDR3 with reference TRBV5-1 and TRBJ2-1 gives the whole variable domain KAGVTQTPRYLIKTRGQQVTLSCSPISGHRSVSWYQQTPGQGLQFLFEYFSETQRNKGNFPGRFSGRQFSNSRSEMNVSTLELGDSALYLCASSLLSGRLSEQFFGPGTRLTVL.

The chain employs TRBV10-3 and TRBJ1-3, with a tentative D call TRBD1 (6 bases). CDR1 is ENHRY, CDR2 SYGVKD, per germline. This CDR3 is 16 amino acids long. V lost 8 bases and J lost 2, with 19 bases in between. The CDR3 coding sequence is TGTGCCATCTCGGGGCCCCCGGGGGACACTGGAAACACCATATATTTT. As protein: CAISGPPGDTGNTIYF.

The chain recombines TRBV7-2 with TRBJ2-7; D gene ambiguous. The V gene lost 1 base and the J gene lost 6 bases, with 7 bases spanning the gap. The CDR3 loop spans 12 amino acids. In germline, CDR1 is SGHTA, CDR2 FQGNSA. The CDR3, as DNA: TGTGCCAGCAGCTTAGGGGATCCCGAGCAGTACTTC. Its translation is CASSLGDPEQYF.

The chain uses TRBV6-6 and TRBJ2-7, with 8 positions matching TRBD2. CDR1 and CDR2 (germline): MNHNY, SVGAGI (reference sequence). V gave up 6 bases and J gave up 3 bases; unmatched junction bases: 13. The CDR3 contains 16 residues. The CDR3 DNA reads as TGTGCCAGCAGCTTCCTCCCCGGGACTAGTCTCTACGAGCAGTACTTC. It specifies CASSFLPGTSLYEQYF.

CDR3 bases: TGTGCCTATCAAACCGGGACAGGGGGGATGCAGACCCAGTACTTC. It codes for CAYQTGTGGMQTQYF. The chain joins TRBV30 to TRBJ2-5; 11 bases agree with TRBD1. CDR1 and CDR2 (germline): GTSNPN, SVGIG (reference sequence). With V trimmed by 7 bases and J by 6 bases, 13 bases remained unmatched. This CDR3 is built from 15 residues.

This chain links TRBV7-6 with TRBJ1-4; no clear D gene. From germline, CDR1 is SGHVS and CDR2 FNYEAQ. The CDR3 is made up of 14 amino acids. Trimming cost V 5 bases and J 4 bases, with 11 bases left between them. The CDR3 reads CASSRRAINEKLFF. CDR3 sequence (DNA): TGTGCCAGCAGCCGGCGGGCCATTAATGAAAAACTGTTTTTT.

The chain is built from TRBV11-2 and TRBJ1-3, with D tentatively TRBD1 (5 bases). CDR1 SGHAT and CDR2 FQNNGV come from the germline V gene. The CDR3 has 15 amino acids. Trimming removed 2 bases from V and 4 bases from J, with 12 bases in between. The CDR3 nucleotides read TGTGCCAGCAGCTTATTGGAGGGGAGAGGAAACACCATATATTTT. Translated: CASSLLEGRGNTIYF. The full variable domain, its missing parts supplied by reference TRBV11-2 and TRBJ1-3, is EAGVAQSPRYKIIEKRQSVAFWCNPISGHATLYWYQQILGQGPKLLIQFQNNGVVDDSQLPKDRFSAERLKGVDSTLKIQPAKLEDSAVYLCASSLLEGRGNTIYFGEGSWLTVV.

This clone was found once. The chain employs TRBV28 and TRBJ1-1; D unclear. The CDR3 extends over 11 amino acids. Germline CDR1 reads MDHEN; CDR2 reads SYDVKM. The V end lost 10 bases, the J end lost 5 bases, and 11 bases lay between the germline ends. The CDR3 region has the DNA TGTGCCACGCTTCCGGCGACTGAAGCTTTCTTT. The encoded protein is CATLPATEAFF.

The chain uses TRBV27 and TRBJ2-2; TRBD1 might be the D (5 bases). Trimming cost V 3 bases and J 2 bases, with 7 bases left between them. This CDR3 comprises 14 residues. CDR1 is MNHEY, CDR2 SMNVEV, per germline (reference sequence). The CDR3 coding sequence is TGTGCCAGCAGTTTCAGGGCAAACACCGGGGAGCTGTTTTTT. It translates to CASSFRANTGELFF.

The chain is built from TRBV7-2 and TRBJ2-7; 7 bases are shared with TRBD1. Trimming at V came to 3 bases and at J to 2 bases, leaving 1 base not matched to a gene. Germline loops: CDR1 SGHTA, CDR2 FQGNSA. The CDR3 sequence is 13 residues long. CDR3 sequence: CASSFTGAYEQYF. The DNA of the CDR3 is TGTGCCAGCAGCTTCACAGGGGCCTACGAGCAGTACTTC.

The chain has TRBV21-1 and TRBJ1-5. TRBV21-1 is designated a pseudogene. This CDR3 contains 20 residues. CDR3 bases: TGTGCCAGCAGCAAAGCGCGGGCAACCCTCGAAAACGGTCAGGATCAGCCCCAGCATTTT. This encodes CASSKARATLENGQDQPQHF.

This CDR3 reads CASSLALRGGKNTEAFF. As DNA, the CDR3 is TGTGCCAGCAGCTTAGCGCTGAGGGGGGGGAAGAACACTGAAGCTTTCTTT. The gene calls are TRBV7-6 and TRBJ1-1, with D possibly being TRBD1 (6 bases). The germline CDR1 and CDR2 sequences are SGHVS and FNYEAQ. The CDR3 sequence is 17 residues long. Trimming removed 0 bases from V and 1 base from J, with 15 bases in between.

The chain combines TRBV4-1 with TRBJ2-3, with D possibly TRBD2 on 6 matching bases. CDR1 and CDR2 from the germline V gene are MGHRA and YSYEKL. V lost 1 base, J lost 2 bases, and 16 bases lay in between. This CDR3 is 17 amino acids long. For the CDR3, the DNA is TGCGCCAGCAGCCAAGGCCCTCTCCGGGAGCTCACAGATACGCAGTATTTT. Its protein product is CASSQGPLRELTDTQYF.

The chain uses TRBV18 and TRBJ2-5, with D tentatively TRBD1 or TRBD2 (6 bases each). Germline V gene lookup returns CDR1 KGHSH and CDR2 LQKENI. The CDR3 consists of 16 residues. V was trimmed by 6 bases and J by 3 bases, leaving 20 bases between them. CDR3 region: CASSPGGLEGEETQYF. CDR3 nucleotides: TGTGCCAGCTCTCCCGGGGGCCTCGAGGGCGAAGAGACCCAGTACTTC.

This clone was seen only a few times. The rearrangement links TRBV11-2 to TRBJ2-1; 10 bases match TRBD2. The ends lost 3 bases at V and 9 bases at J; junction bases unmatched: 8. The CDR3 spans 15 residues. Germline V gives CDR1 SGHAT, CDR2 FQNNGV. Written as DNA, the CDR3 is TGTGCCAGCAGCTTTGAGCTAGCGGGAGTCCTTGAGCAGTTCTTC. The encoded protein is CASSFELAGVLEQFF.

This rearrangement joins TRBV6-4 to TRBJ1-1; D unresolved. CDR1 and CDR2 from the germline V gene are MRHNA and SNTAGT. The CDR3 is 14 amino acids. V dropped 7 bases and J dropped 1 base, with 13 bases sitting between them. The chain's CDR3 is CASKRDNWNTEAFF. CDR3 nucleotide sequence: TGTGCCAGCAAAAGGGATAATTGGAACACTGAAGCTTTCTTT.

The rearrangement joins TRBV11-3 to TRBJ2-1; 7 bases line up with TRBD1. This CDR3 region has 14 residues. The ends lost 1 base at V and 10 bases at J; junction bases unmatched: 7. Germline assignment: CDR1 SGHNT and CDR2 YENEEA. The CDR3 coding sequence is TGTGCCAGCAGCTTAGCCCCTCACAGGGGAGAGCAGTTCTTC. It encodes CASSLAPHRGEQFF.

This chain connects TRBV5-4 to TRBJ2-7; 7 nucleotides line up with TRBD2. The CDR3 length is 15 residues. Germline loops: CDR1 SGHNT, CDR2 YYREEE (reference sequence). V was pared by 3 bases and J by 3 bases, with 9 bases of the junction left unmatched. The CDR3 DNA reads TGTGCCAGCAGCTCCGGACTAGAGTCTCTCTACGAGCAGTACTTC. Protein: CASSSGLESLYEQYF. The whole variable domain, remainder taken from reference TRBV5-4 and TRBJ2-7, is ETGVTQSPTHLIKTRGQQVTLRCSSQSGHNTVSWYQQALGQGPQFIFQYYREEENGRGNFPPRFSGLQFPNYSSELNVNALELDDSALYLCASSSGLESLYEQYFGPGTRLTVT.

This sequence joins TRBV20-1 and TRBJ1-2; D remains unclear. The CDR3 is made up of 10 amino acids. With 6 bases removed from V and 8 bases from J, the gap between germline ends came to 10 bases. Germline CDR1 reads DFQATT; CDR2 reads SNEGSKA (reference sequence). Here the CDR3 reads CSAHRRGYTF. As DNA, the CDR3 is TGCAGTGCCCATAGAAGGGGCTACACCTTC.

The chain is built from TRBV5-6 and TRBJ2-3, with D tentatively TRBD2 (5 bases). V was cut by 2 bases and J by 3 bases, with 13 bases left in between. The germline gives CDR1 SGHDT, CDR2 YYEEEE. The CDR3 sequence is 15 residues long. CDR3 loop: CASSLGSGRTDTQYF. The CDR3, as DNA: TGTGCCAGCAGCTTAGGTAGTGGGAGAACAGATACGCAGTATTTT.

This clone was seen once. This chain joins TRBV29-1 and TRBJ2-5; 7 nucleotides align to TRBD1. V trimming: 7 bases; J trimming: 4 bases; junction bases outside the gene matches: 6. Germline CDR1 is SQVTM and CDR2 is ANQGSEA. The CDR3 sequence is 12 residues long. This chain's CDR3 is CSGSGQRETQYF. CDR3 sequence (DNA): TGCAGCGGATCGGGACAGAGAGAGACCCAGTACTTC.

The rearrangement links TRBV6-1 to TRBJ2-7, with 16 positions matching TRBD2. Germline values: CDR1 MNHNS, CDR2 SASEGT. The CDR3 sequence is 14 residues long. The CDR3 protein is CATGTSGRVYEQYF. CDR3 coding DNA: TGTGCTACCGGGACTAGCGGGAGGGTCTACGAGCAGTACTTC.